The 10 T cell receptor beta chains below come from one sample, sequenced in a study of shared clonotypes between healthy human individuals. The method was immunoSEQ multiplex PCR; TCRdb's version includes in-frame clones alone and lacks a portion of them. The profile shows hundreds of thousands of clones, 60% to 85% of them singletons. Sequenced sample: PBMCs. The receptors were sampled from a woman in her thirties or forties in good health. Some clones in this sample may be carry-over from other donors' samples.

This clone was detected ten times or more. The chain employs TRBV7-2 and TRBJ1-5; weak D call: TRBD1 (6 bases). Germline CDR1 SGHTA, CDR2 FQGNSA. Trimming pared 5 bases from V and 4 bases from J, leaving 15 bases between. The CDR3 sequence is 15 residues long. The CDR3 DNA follows: TGTGCCAGCAGCCCCGACAGGAGAGGAAATCAGCCCCAGCATTTT. This sequence encodes CASSPDRRGNQPQHF.

In its sample, this clone was seen once. The chain recombines TRBV5-6 with TRBJ2-3; D remains ambiguous. The CDR3 contains 16 residues. The ends were cut back, 1 base at V and 5 bases at J, with 17 bases in the middle. From germline, CDR1 is SGHDT and CDR2 YYEEEE. CDR3 loop: CASSLSYPGRIDTQYF. The CDR3 DNA reads TGTGCCAGCAGCTTGTCCTACCCTGGAAGAATAGATACGCAGTATTTT.

V and J are TRBV7-2 and TRBJ2-2, with 12 nucleotides matching TRBD2. Germline V gene data show CDR1 as SGHTA and CDR2 as FQGNSA. Losses at the gene ends were 5 bases for V and 3 bases for J; bases not matched to a gene: 4. The CDR3 contains 16 residues. CDR3 protein: CASSPGLAGYTGELFF. CDR3 nucleotides: TGTGCCAGCAGCCCCGGACTAGCGGGGTACACCGGGGAGCTGTTTTTT.

The chain employs TRBV27 and TRBJ1-1; D uncertain. The CDR3 extends over 11 amino acids. The germline V and J ends were trimmed by 7 bases and 1 base, with 4 bases remaining between them. Germline assignment: CDR1 MNHEY and CDR2 SMNVEV (reference sequence). In nucleotides, the CDR3 is TGTGCCAGCATAGGGAACACTGAAGCTTTCTTT. Translated: CASIGNTEAFF.

This clone was observed a handful of times. V and J are TRBV30 and TRBJ1-4; D not resolved. The CDR3 has 13 amino acids. V was trimmed by 0 bases and J by 5 bases, leaving 7 bases between them. The germline V gene encodes CDR1 GTSNPN and CDR2 SVGIG (reference sequence). The chain's CDR3 is CAWSVRLNEKLFF. DNA for the CDR3: TGTGCCTGGAGTGTACGTCTAAATGAAAAACTGTTTTTT.

The V and J genes are TRBV5-4 and TRBJ2-7, with D hard to call. The germline V and J ends were trimmed by 4 bases and 0 bases, with 20 bases remaining between them. The length of the CDR3 is 17 residues. CDR1 and CDR2 from the germline V gene are SGHNT and YYREEE (reference sequence). CDR3 sequence (DNA): TGTGCCAGCAGCCCAATTGGTGTGCGTACAGTCTCCTACGAGCAGTACTTC. This encodes CASSPIGVRTVSYEQYF.

The chain couples TRBV5-1 to TRBJ1-1; TRBD1 aligns across 7 bases. CDR1 and CDR2 (germline): SGHRS, YFSETQ. V gave up 4 bases and J gave up 0 bases; unmatched junction bases: 6. This CDR3 has 15 amino acids. The CDR3 spells CASSPGQALNTEAFF. The CDR3 nucleotides are TGCGCCAGCAGCCCAGGACAGGCGCTGAACACTGAAGCTTTCTTT.

V usage is TRBV29-1 and J usage is TRBJ2-5, with 7 bases that match TRBD2. V lost 7 bases to trimming and J lost 4 bases; unmatched junction nucleotides: 9. CDR3 length: 13 residues. Germline V gene sequence: CDR1 SQVTM, CDR2 ANQGSEA. The CDR3 reads CSALVGGGETQYF. The CDR3 coding sequence is TGCAGCGCCCTTGTTGGGGGGGGAGAGACCCAGTACTTC.

Regarding this clone: One end of the junction varies from germline; a read error may be responsible. CDR3 sequence (DNA): TGTGCCAGCAGCGAATGGGACAGGAGCTACGAGCAGTACTTC. Translation gives CASSEWDRSYEQYF. This chain links TRBV25-1 with TRBJ2-7; 8 positions agree with TRBD1. CDR1 and CDR2 (germline): MGHDK, SYGVNS. CDR3 length: 14 residues.

Remarks on this clone: This may be a read error, as it is one base from a much larger clone. This chain uses TRBV2 with TRBJ2-1; D is uncertain. The germline V gene encodes CDR1 SNHLY and CDR2 FYNNEI. The CDR3 extends over 14 amino acids. This CDR3 is CACSERWEGNEQFF. The CDR3 nucleotides are TGTGCCTGCAGTGAAAGGTGGGAAGGGAATGAGCAGTTCTTC.